A single T cell receptor beta chain is shown here with its context. The antigen remains unidentified. This entry comes from a study of cytomegalovirus exposure and HLA in healthy donors. At the level of the study: The roughly 110 validation repertoires were reported in a later analysis to have been generated on the same platform as the roughly 630 first-cohort repertoires.

Germline CDR1 is SGHVS and CDR2 is FQNEAQ. The length of the CDR3 is 16 residues. Germline trimming cut 1 base from V and 1 base from J; bases unmatched to any gene: 3. Method: immunoSEQ multiplex PCR; TCRdb's copy keeps in-frame clones and lacks some. The table shows some 69,000 clones, with around 97% occurring only once. Regarding the study as a whole: It was fewer than 200 TCR beta chains that were listed as cytomegalovirus-associated. As was reported, the classifier diagnosed cytomegalovirus status with high specificity and sensitivity. Rarity characterized most TCR sequences, yet some public TCRs appeared in many donors.

The sequence derives from a man between 18 and 29 years old in good health and CMV-seronegative. The sample was PBMCs. The chain joins TRBV7-8 to TRBJ1-1; 10 nucleotides align to TRBD1. CDR3 protein: CASSLGGQGTNTEAFF. The CDR3 DNA sequence: TGTGCCAGCAGCTTAGGGGGACAGGGGACGAACACTGAAGCTTTCTTT.